The 3 T cell receptor beta chains below all came from one sample that was sequenced in a study of Graves' ophthalmopathy and Graves' hyperthyroidism. TCR beta CDR3 regions were amplified from RNA transcripts. Second-round multiplex PCR came after first-round RT-PCR with HTBI primers. MiXCR was run by TCRdb on the multiplex PCR reads, yielding one entry per CDR3 protein. The sample shows about 620,000 distinct CDR3 sequences, over 20% of them seen only once. The sequencing sample was made of peripheral blood. Receptors were obtained from a young woman with stable Graves' hyperthyroidism. Some clones in this sample may be carry-over from other donors' samples.

This clonotype was seen a handful of times. The chain carries TRBV29-1 and TRBJ1-1; no reliable D call. V lost 4 bases and J 8 bases, leaving 8 bases between the germline ends. Germline assignment: CDR1 SQVTM and CDR2 ANQGSEA. The CDR3 runs to 10 residues. The CDR3 reads CSVGNQEAFF. Here the CDR3 DNA reads TGCAGCGTTGGGAACCAGGAAGCTTTCTTT.

The chain recombines TRBV6-1 with TRBJ1-1; 7 positions match TRBD1. The CDR3 runs 13 residues. Per germline, CDR1 MNHNS and CDR2 SASEGT. The junction had 10 bases not matched to a gene; V was cut back by 7 bases and J by 8 bases. The CDR3 sequence: CASIDRAKREAFF. The CDR3 bases are TGTGCCAGCATTGACAGGGCGAAGAGGGAAGCTTTCTTT.

The chain uses TRBV5-1 and TRBJ1-6; 8 bases align to TRBD1. Germline V gives CDR1 SGHRS, CDR2 YFSETQ. The V gene end was trimmed by 1 base and the J gene end by 2 bases; junction bases not matched to a gene: 8. The CDR3 is 18 amino acids. The DNA of the CDR3 is TGCGCCAGCAGCTTGCTGGCAGGGGGCACGACCTATAATTCACCCCTCCACTTT. Translated: CASSLLAGGTTYNSPLHF.